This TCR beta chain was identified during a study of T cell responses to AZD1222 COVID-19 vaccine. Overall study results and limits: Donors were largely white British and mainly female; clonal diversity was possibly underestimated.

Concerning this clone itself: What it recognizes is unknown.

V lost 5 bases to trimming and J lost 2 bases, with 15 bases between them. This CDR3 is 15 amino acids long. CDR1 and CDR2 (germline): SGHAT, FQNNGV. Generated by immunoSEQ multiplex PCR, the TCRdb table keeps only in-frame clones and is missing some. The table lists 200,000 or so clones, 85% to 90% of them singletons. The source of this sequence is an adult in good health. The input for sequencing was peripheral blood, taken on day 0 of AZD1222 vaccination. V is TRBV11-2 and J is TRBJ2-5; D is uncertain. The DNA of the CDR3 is TGTGCCAGCAGCCGCCGGCTCTCTAATCAAGAGACCCAGTACTTC. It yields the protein CASSRRLSNQETQYF.